Below, one T cell receptor (beta chain) is given with its context. Treatment indicated: some 20 received Ad26.COV2.S at low or high dose, single or two shots; about 5 received placebo; per-sample allocation not given. Specimens were obtained on day 63 following the first vaccine or placebo injection. The data belong to a study of Ad26.COV2.S vaccination and SARS-CoV-2 variants. TCRdb's table, derived via immunoSEQ multiplex PCR, lists solely in-frame clones and lacks some. Of approximately 480,000 clones in the sample, 87% were seen once. The CDR3 is 16 amino acids. Germline V gene lookup returns CDR1 SGDLS and CDR2 YYNGEE. Trimming cost V 8 bases and J 0 bases; bases outside gene matches: 10.

This receptor was identified in a person between 18 and 60 years old who received the Ad26.COV2.S COVID-19 vaccine or a placebo. The sequences come from peripheral blood, collected in a trial of Ad26.COV2.S vaccine versus placebo. The V and J genes are TRBV9 and TRBJ2-7; 11 bases line up with TRBD2. The CDR3 DNA reads TGTGCCAGGGAGGGACTAGCGGAACCCAGCTCCTACGAGCAGTACTTC. This gives the protein CAREGLAEPSSYEQYF.